Listed here are 14 T cell receptor beta chains from one sample, sequenced in a study of PD-1 blockade in classical Hodgkin lymphoma. Repertoires were generated with immunoSEQ multiplex PCR, while TCRdb's copy carries only in-frame clones and drops some. In the table there are more than 10,000 clones, 91% of which are singletons. Every patient relapsed after autologous stem cell transplantation, and brentuximab vedotin exposure varied. Source: peripheral blood mononuclear cells (PBMCs), taken at baseline. These receptors came from a human donor with classical Hodgkin lymphoma.

The chain joins TRBV7-8 to TRBJ2-1; D tentatively reads TRBD1 or TRBD2 (6 bases each). CDR1 and CDR2 from the germline V gene are SGHVS and FQNEAQ. Trimming cost V 1 base and J 9 bases, with 19 bases left between them. The CDR3 has 16 amino acids. CDR3 sequence reads: CASSLVGPGDSGEQFF. Written as DNA, the CDR3 is TGTGCCAGCAGCTTAGTCGGCCCAGGGGACTCGGGTGAGCAGTTCTTC.

The V gene is TRBV11-2, the J gene TRBJ2-3; D ambiguous. The CDR3 is 15 amino acids. V was trimmed by 5 bases and J by 0 bases, leaving 12 bases between them. CDR1 is SGHAT, CDR2 FQNNGV, per germline. The CDR3 region is CASSVRHGSTDTQYF. CDR3 DNA: TGTGCCAGCAGCGTTAGGCATGGGAGCACAGATACGCAGTATTTT.

The chain joins TRBV7-9 to TRBJ1-3; the D gene is possibly TRBD1 (5 bases). The V end was cut by 6 bases, the J end by 0 bases, with 15 bases between. The germline V gene encodes CDR1 SEHNR and CDR2 FQNEAQ (reference sequence). The CDR3 is made up of 16 amino acids. CDR3 nucleotides: TGTGCCAGCAGGCTCCCGGGGGGTAGCTCTGGAAACACCATATATTTT. Protein sequence: CASRLPGGSSGNTIYF.

The CDR3 spells CASSVFQGGGYTF. CDR3 DNA sequence: TGTGCCAGCAGCGTCTTCCAGGGTGGTGGCTACACCTTC. V and J are TRBV9 and TRBJ1-2; tentatively, D is TRBD1 (5 bases). Germline V CDR1 and CDR2: SGDLS, YYNGEE. Trimming removed 2 bases at V and 7 bases at J, with 12 bases between. The CDR3 loop spans 13 amino acids.

The chain employs TRBV6-5 and TRBJ1-1, with D hard to call. Between the trimmed V and J ends, which lost 4 bases and 7 bases, there was a span of 16 bases. Germline-derived CDR1 and CDR2 are MNHEY and SVGAGI. CDR3 size: 14 residues. The CDR3 loop reads CASSSPKQAYEAFF. The DNA of the CDR3 is TGTGCCAGCAGTTCTCCCAAGCAGGCCTATGAAGCTTTCTTT.

V and J are TRBV30 and TRBJ1-3; unclear D gene. Germline V CDR1 and CDR2: GTSNPN, SVGIG (reference sequence). This CDR3 is 20 amino acids long. The germline V and J ends were trimmed by 0 bases and 3 bases, with 27 bases remaining between them. The CDR3 protein is CAWSVRVSRPGRVSGNTIYF. DNA of the CDR3: TGTGCCTGGAGTGTACGGGTATCTAGACCGGGTAGGGTCAGTGGAAACACCATATATTTT.

Only one count was recorded for this clone. The chain combines TRBV7-8 with TRBJ1-1, with 7 bases aligning to TRBD1. J lost 3 bases, V lost 3 bases, and 4 bases had no gene match. Germline lookup yields CDR1 SGHVS and CDR2 FQNEAQ. The CDR3 covers 14 residues. The DNA for the CDR3 is TGTGCCAGCAGCTTGGACAGGCTGGACACTGAAGCTTTCTTT. Its translation: CASSLDRLDTEAFF.

The rearrangement joins TRBV19 to TRBJ2-5; D unclear. The germline gives CDR1 LNHDA, CDR2 SQIVND (reference sequence). V was pared by 0 bases and J by 7 bases, with 12 bases between. This CDR3 contains 14 residues. The CDR3 is CASSIEGRASTQYF. The CDR3 bases are TGTGCCAGTAGTATAGAAGGCAGAGCCTCGACCCAGTACTTC.

There are a few counts of this clone. The gene calls are TRBV28 and TRBJ2-7; D is perhaps TRBD1 or TRBD2 (5 bases each). The length of the CDR3 is 12 residues. Trimming took 2 bases from V and 3 from J, leaving 5 bases between them. The germline V gene has CDR1 MDHEN and CDR2 SYDVKM. In DNA form, the CDR3 reads TGTGCCAGCAGTTTAGGGGGCTACGAGCAGTACTTC. Translated, it gives CASSLGGYEQYF. Together with reference TRBV28 and TRBJ2-7, the CDR3 gives the full variable domain: DVKVTQSSRYLVKRTGEKVFLECVQDMDHENMFWYRQDPGLGLRLIYFSYDVKMKEKGDIPEGYSVSREKKERFSLILESASTNQTSMYLCASSLGGYEQYFGPGTRLTVT.

The chain couples TRBV15 to TRBJ2-5; TRBD2 is a possible D gene (5 bases). Germline lookup yields CDR1 LNHNV and CDR2 YYDKDF (reference sequence). Trimming cost V 3 bases and J 0 bases, with 17 bases left between them. The CDR3 runs to 17 residues. CDR3 loop: CATSRGQRGGNQETQYF. Here the CDR3 DNA reads TGTGCCACCAGCAGGGGCCAGCGAGGAGGTAACCAAGAGACCCAGTACTTC.

The V call is TRBV6-5, the J call TRBJ1-2, with 7 bases lining up with TRBD1. The length of the CDR3 is 15 residues. The junction had 14 bases not matched to a gene; V was cut back by 8 bases and J by 5 bases. Germline V gene lookup returns CDR1 MNHEY and CDR2 SVGAGI. Here the CDR3 DNA reads TGTGCCAGCGGAAAAACAGGGGTTGGCAGTTATGGCTACACCTTC. This translates into CASGKTGVGSYGYTF.

This rearrangement joins TRBV27 to TRBJ2-7; D is unclear. Germline V gives CDR1 MNHEY, CDR2 SMNVEV (reference sequence). V shed 0 bases and J shed 3 bases, with 9 bases lying between them. The CDR3 length is 14 residues. This CDR3 reads CASSLSNTDYEQYF. The CDR3 DNA sequence: TGTGCCAGCAGTTTATCGAATACGGACTACGAGCAGTACTTC.

This sequence joins TRBV29-1 and TRBJ2-3; 8 bases match TRBD1. There are 16 residues in the CDR3. Per germline, CDR1 SQVTM and CDR2 ANQGSEA. The V segment lost 7 bases and the J segment 3 bases; nucleotides outside the gene matches: 15. The CDR3 DNA reads as TGCAGCGCCCCCCGGGGCGGGCAGGGGGCGACAGATACGCAGTATTTT. Translated: CSAPRGGQGATDTQYF.

J is TRBJ1-6 and V is TRBV9, with D maybe TRBD1 (6 bases). The germline CDR1 and CDR2 sequences are SGDLS and YYNGEE. This CDR3 comprises 14 residues. Deletions cut 4 bases from V and 7 bases from J, with 12 bases between. The CDR3 region is CASSITGTNSPLHF. The CDR3 DNA is TGTGCCAGCAGCATTACAGGGACAAATTCACCCCTCCACTTT.